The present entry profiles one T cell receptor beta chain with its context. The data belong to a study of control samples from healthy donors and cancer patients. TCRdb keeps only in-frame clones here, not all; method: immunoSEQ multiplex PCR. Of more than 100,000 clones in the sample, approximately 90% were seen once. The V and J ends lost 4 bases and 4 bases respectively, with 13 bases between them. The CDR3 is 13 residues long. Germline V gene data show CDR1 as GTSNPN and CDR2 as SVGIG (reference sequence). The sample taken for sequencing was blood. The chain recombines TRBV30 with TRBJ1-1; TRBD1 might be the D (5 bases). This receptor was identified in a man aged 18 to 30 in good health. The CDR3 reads CAWNQGLGTEAFF. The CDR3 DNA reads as TGTGCCTGGAATCAGGGTCTCGGCACTGAAGCTTTCTTT. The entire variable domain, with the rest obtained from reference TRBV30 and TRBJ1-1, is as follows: SQTIHQWPATLVQPVGSPLSLECTVEGTSNPNLYWYRQAAGRGLQLLFYSVGIGQISSEVPQNLSASRPQDRQFILSSKKLLLSDSGFYLCAWNQGLGTEAFFGQGTRLTVV.